These T cell receptor beta chains were read from a single sample in a study of T cell responses to AZD1222 COVID-19 vaccine. Clones were read by immunoSEQ multiplex PCR, and TCRdb kept only the in-frame ones, dropping some. This table has 100,000 to 110,000 clones, 88% appearing once. The sample in question was peripheral blood, obtained on day 0 of AZD1222 vaccination. The source of these receptors is an adult in good health. CDR3s include the opening cysteine and the closing phenylalanine or tryptophan. A D gene is named only where the DNA matches it firmly. Not all rows give a size; the values are once, few, many and, for expanded clones, a class.

DNA | CDR3 | J | V | D | size
TGTGCCAGCAGCCCACTAGCGGGAGGAGTCCACAATGAGCAGTTCTTC | CASSPLAGGVHNEQFF | TRBJ2-1 | TRBV5-6 | TRBD2 | once
TGTGCCAGCAGTTCGGGACTGGGATCCAACAATGAGCAGTTCTTC | CASSSGLGSNNEQFF | TRBJ2-1 | TRBV27 | NA | few
TGTGCCAGCAGCTTCGAGGGGGGGGTGAATTCACCCCTCCACTTT | CASSFEGGVNSPLHF | TRBJ1-6 | TRBV11-2 | NA | few
TGTGCCAGCAGCGTAGGAAGGGACGATGGCTACACCTTC | CASSVGRDDGYTF | TRBJ1-2 | TRBV9 | NA | NA
TGTGCCATCAGTGAGTCTACGGGAGGGCCTCACGAGCAGTACTTC | CAISESTGGPHEQYF | TRBJ2-7 | TRBV10-3 | TRBD2 | NA
TGTGCCTGGAGTCTGAGTGGCCCGGGCTACACCTTC | CAWSLSGPGYTF | TRBJ1-2 | TRBV30 | NA | NA
TGCGCCAGCAGGGACAGCCTTTATAATTCACCCCTCCACTTT | CASRDSLYNSPLHF | TRBJ1-6 | TRBV4-1 | NA | NA
TGTGCCAGCAGCTTCGGGGTCTTCGACACAGATACGCAGTATTTT | CASSFGVFDTDTQYF | TRBJ2-3 | TRBV7-8 | NA | NA
TGTGCCAGCAGCTTACAGGGGAAGAACACTGAAGCTTTCTTT | CASSLQGKNTEAFF | TRBJ1-1 | TRBV7-2 | NA | NA
TGTGCCAGCAGTTGGAGGCGGGGGCACAGAAGACAGGAAAAACTGTTTTTT | CASSWRRGHRRQEKLFF | TRBJ1-4 | TRBV28 | NA | NA
TGTGCCACGAAACAGGGGAGGGATAATTCACCCCTCCACTTT | CATKQGRDNSPLHF | TRBJ1-6 | TRBV19 | TRBD1 | NA
TGTGCTAGTGGTTTGTCACAGGGTAGCAGGGGCGCAGATACGCAGTATTTT | CASGLSQGSRGADTQYF | TRBJ2-3 | TRBV12-5 | NA | NA
TGTGCCAGCAGATCCGACAGGGGGAACACTGAAGCTTTCTTT | CASRSDRGNTEAFF | TRBJ1-1 | TRBV6-5 | TRBD1 | NA
TGTGCCAGCAGCGTAGCCGCAGGGACCCCTGAAGCTTTCTTT | CASSVAAGTPEAFF | TRBJ1-1 | TRBV9 | NA | NA
TGTGCCAGCAGCGCAGGGGGCGGGGGCCCAGGCACTGAAGCTTTCTTT | CASSAGGGGPGTEAFF | TRBJ1-1 | TRBV9 | TRBD1 | NA
TGTGCCAGCAGTTTACCGGAGGGCCTGGGCACTGAAGCTTTCTTT | CASSLPEGLGTEAFF | TRBJ1-1 | TRBV28 | NA | NA
TGTGCCAGTAGTATAAGAGGTACTGAAGCTTTCTTT | CASSIRGTEAFF | TRBJ1-1 | TRBV19 | NA | once
TGTGCCAGCAGCTTAGGGAGGACTCCCTACGAGCAGTACTTC | CASSLGRTPYEQYF | TRBJ2-7 | TRBV7-9 | NA | NA
TGTGCCAGCAGTGATTCCGGCGGGACTCACAATGAGCAGTTCTTC | CASSDSGGTHNEQFF | TRBJ2-1 | TRBV6-1 | NA | NA
TGCAGCGTGATCCGACAGGGAGGGGGGGGAGAGACCCAGTACTTC | CSVIRQGGGGETQYF | TRBJ2-5 | TRBV29-1 | NA | NA
TGTGCCAGCAGCCTTCGCCCAGCGGGAGTCACGCCGGAGCAGTTCTTC | CASSLRPAGVTPEQFF | TRBJ2-1 | TRBV7-6 | TRBD2 | NA
TGTGCCAGCAGAATAGGGACAGGGGGGTTGGGTGAAGCTTTCTTT | CASRIGTGGLGEAFF | TRBJ1-1 | TRBV28 | TRBD1 | NA
TGTGCCTGGAGAGTAGGCTTGGGGGCAGATACGCAGTATTTT | CAWRVGLGADTQYF | TRBJ2-3 | TRBV30 | NA | NA
TGTGCCAGCAGCGGGACTAGCGGGAGGTCGGTCACAGATACGCAGTATTTT | CASSGTSGRSVTDTQYF | TRBJ2-3 | TRBV9 | TRBD2 | NA
TGTGCCAGCAGCGAAGAACCGCCTATGACCTACGAGCAGTACTTC | CASSEEPPMTYEQYF | TRBJ2-7 | TRBV4-2 | NA | NA
TGCGCCAGCAGCCAAGAAGGAAGGGGGTGGGCCACTGAAGCTTTCTTT | CASSQEGRGWATEAFF | TRBJ1-1 | TRBV4-3 | NA | NA
TGTGCCTGGAGTGACCCGGCAGGGGAGGGCTATGGCTACACCTTC | CAWSDPAGEGYGYTF | TRBJ1-2 | TRBV30 | NA | once
TGTGCCAGCAGCTTTGGTCTGGGACAGGGCGCAGATAGCTCCTACGAGCAGTACTTC | CASSFGLGQGADSSYEQYF | TRBJ2-7 | TRBV7-6 | TRBD1 | NA
TGTGCCAGCAGCTTGGGCGAAGAGACCCAGTACTTC | CASSLGEETQYF | TRBJ2-5 | TRBV5-5 | NA | NA
TGTGCCAGCAGCCAATCTTCCGGCACTGCAGCCGGGCAGCCCCAGCATTTT | CASSQSSGTAAGQPQHF | TRBJ1-5 | TRBV7-9 | NA | NA
TGTGCCAGTCGCCCTAGCGGGAGAAGGACTAGCACAGATACGCAGTATTTT | CASRPSGRRTSTDTQYF | TRBJ2-3 | TRBV19 | TRBD2 | NA
TGTGCCAGCAGCCACTCCTACGAGCAGTACTTC | CASSHSYEQYF | TRBJ2-7 | TRBV6-2/TRBV6-3 | NA | NA
TGTGCCAGCAGCCCTGGGACAGCGGGACAGTACTTC | CASSPGTAGQYF | TRBJ2-7 | TRBV14 | NA | NA
TGTGCCAGCAGCTCAAGACCGGGACAGGGGGGCCACGAGCAGTACTTC | CASSSRPGQGGHEQYF | TRBJ2-7 | TRBV11-1 | TRBD1 | NA
TGTGCCAGCAGCTTGTTGACAGTGCGCCAGCCCCAGCATTTT | CASSLLTVRQPQHF | TRBJ1-5 | TRBV5-6 | NA | NA